This TCR beta chain was found in a study of T cells in Graves' hyperthyroidism and ophthalmopathy. The CDR3 runs 15 residues. V was shortened by 4 bases and J by 5 bases, with 12 bases between the two germline ends. From germline, CDR1 is MGHDK and CDR2 SYGVNS. From RNA transcripts, TCR beta CDR3 regions were amplified. When the TCR CDR3 underwent first-round RT-PCR, the HTBI primer set was used. TCRdb recomputed calls from the multiplex PCR reads with MiXCR, one row per CDR3 protein. The table records approximately 870,000 distinct CDR3 sequences, about two fifths of them present only once. The J gene is TRBJ1-6, the V gene TRBV25-1; D remains ambiguous. Sequencing was carried out using blood. The receptor's source is a man in his late teens or twenties with Graves' hyperthyroidism. The chain's CDR3 is CASSADKGNNSPLHF. The CDR3, as DNA: TGTGCCAGCAGTGCCGACAAGGGCAATAATTCACCCCTCCACTTT.